This T cell receptor beta chain was identified in a study of control samples from healthy donors and cancer patients. The repertoire was sequenced with immunoSEQ multiplex PCR; TCRdb's copy has only in-frame clones and lacks some. The data contain 100,000 to 150,000 clones, roughly 91% of them singletons. Germline values: CDR1 SGHTA, CDR2 FQGNSA. CDR3 length: 15 residues. Trimming removed 1 base at V and 2 bases at J, with 12 bases between. The clonotype originates from a man in his forties in good health. This chain uses TRBV7-2 with TRBJ2-7; D not resolved. Material for sequencing was blood. In DNA, the CDR3 is TGTGCCAGCAGCTTAGACCGAAGTTCAACCTACGAGCAGTACTTC. Amino acids: CASSLDRSSTYEQYF.